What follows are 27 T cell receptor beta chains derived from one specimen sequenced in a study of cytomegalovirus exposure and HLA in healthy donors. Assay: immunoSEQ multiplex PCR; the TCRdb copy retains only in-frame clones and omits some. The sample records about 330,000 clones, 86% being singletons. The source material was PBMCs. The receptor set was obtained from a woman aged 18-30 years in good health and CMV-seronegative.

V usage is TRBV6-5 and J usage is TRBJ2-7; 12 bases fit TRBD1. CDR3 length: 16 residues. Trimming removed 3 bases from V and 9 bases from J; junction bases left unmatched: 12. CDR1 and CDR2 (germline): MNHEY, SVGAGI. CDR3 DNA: TGTGCCAGCAGTTATCACATACCGGGACAGGGGGCAGCGCAGTACTTC. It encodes CASSYHIPGQGAAQYF.

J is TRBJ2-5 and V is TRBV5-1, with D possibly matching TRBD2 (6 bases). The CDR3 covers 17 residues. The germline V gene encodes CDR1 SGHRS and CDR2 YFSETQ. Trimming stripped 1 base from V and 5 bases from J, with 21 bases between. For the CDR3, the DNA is TGCGCCAGCAGCTTGACCCCCCCCGGGAGTGGTATGGAGACCCAGTACTTC. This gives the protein CASSLTPPGSGMETQYF.

The CDR3 DNA is TGTGCCACCGCTGCGGGGGACTCCTACAATGAGCAGTTCTTC. Encoded protein: CATAAGDSYNEQFF. The chain combines TRBV7-2 with TRBJ2-1; 7 bases are a match to TRBD2. The CDR3 totals 14 residues. Trimming cost V 10 bases and J 0 bases; bases outside gene matches: 6. The V gene's germline CDR1 is SGHTA and CDR2 FQGNSA.

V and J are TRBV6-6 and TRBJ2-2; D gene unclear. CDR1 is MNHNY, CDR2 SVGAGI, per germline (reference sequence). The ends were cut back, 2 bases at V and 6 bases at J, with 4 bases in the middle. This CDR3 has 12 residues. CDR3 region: CASSYEPGELFF. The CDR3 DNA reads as TGTGCCAGCAGTTACGAGCCCGGGGAGCTGTTTTTT.

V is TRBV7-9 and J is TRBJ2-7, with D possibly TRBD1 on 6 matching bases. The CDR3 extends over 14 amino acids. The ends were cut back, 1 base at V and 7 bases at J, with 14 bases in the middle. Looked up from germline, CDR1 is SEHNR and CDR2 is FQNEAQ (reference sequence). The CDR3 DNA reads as TGTGCCAGCAGCTTAGGGGGACAAGCTCAAGAGCAGTACTTC. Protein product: CASSLGGQAQEQYF.

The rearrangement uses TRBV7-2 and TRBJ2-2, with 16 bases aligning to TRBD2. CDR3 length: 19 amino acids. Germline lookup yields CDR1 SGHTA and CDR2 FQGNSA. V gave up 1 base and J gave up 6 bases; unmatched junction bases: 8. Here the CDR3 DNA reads TGTGCCAGCAGCTTAGGAACGGGACTAGCGGGAGGGCGATCCGGGGAGCTGTTTTTT. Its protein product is CASSLGTGLAGGRSGELFF.

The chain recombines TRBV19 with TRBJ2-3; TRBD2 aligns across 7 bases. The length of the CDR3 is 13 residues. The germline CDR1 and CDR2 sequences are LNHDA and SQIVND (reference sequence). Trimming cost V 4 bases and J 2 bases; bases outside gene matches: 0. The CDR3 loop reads CASSRLATDTQYF. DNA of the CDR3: TGTGCCAGTAGTAGACTAGCCACAGATACGCAGTATTTT.

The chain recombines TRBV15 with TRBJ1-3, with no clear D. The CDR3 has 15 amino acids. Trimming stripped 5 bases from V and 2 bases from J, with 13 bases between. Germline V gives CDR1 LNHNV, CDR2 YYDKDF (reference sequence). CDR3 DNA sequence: TGTGCCACCAGCGAGCTCCCCCAGGCTGGAAACACCATATATTTT. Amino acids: CATSELPQAGNTIYF.

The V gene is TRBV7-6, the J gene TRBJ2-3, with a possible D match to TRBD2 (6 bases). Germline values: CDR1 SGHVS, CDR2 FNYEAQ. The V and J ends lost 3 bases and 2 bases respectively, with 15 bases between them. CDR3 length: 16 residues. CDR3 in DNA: TGTGCCAGCAGCTTGGGGTGGAGGGGACCCACAGATACGCAGTATTTT. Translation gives CASSLGWRGPTDTQYF.

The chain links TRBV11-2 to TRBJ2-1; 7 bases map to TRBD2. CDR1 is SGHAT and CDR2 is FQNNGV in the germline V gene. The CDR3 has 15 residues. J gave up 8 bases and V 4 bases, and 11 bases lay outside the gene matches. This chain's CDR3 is CASSSPGLDGDEQFF. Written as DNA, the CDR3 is TGTGCCAGCAGCTCCCCCGGACTAGATGGGGATGAGCAGTTCTTC.

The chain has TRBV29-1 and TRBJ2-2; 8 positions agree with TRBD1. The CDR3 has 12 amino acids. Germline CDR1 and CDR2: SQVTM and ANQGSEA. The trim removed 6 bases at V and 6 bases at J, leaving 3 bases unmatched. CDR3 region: CSVRQGSGELFF. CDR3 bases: TGCAGCGTCCGACAGGGGTCCGGGGAGCTGTTTTTT.

CDR3 nucleotides: TGTGCCAGCAGCCCCGGGTCCCCTCGGGGGAACGAGCAGTACTTC. Translating gives CASSPGSPRGNEQYF. The chain links TRBV7-2 to TRBJ2-7, with D possibly TRBD2 on 6 matching bases. CDR1 and CDR2 (germline): SGHTA, FQGNSA. The V and J ends lost 5 bases and 5 bases respectively, with 19 bases between them. This CDR3 has 15 amino acids.

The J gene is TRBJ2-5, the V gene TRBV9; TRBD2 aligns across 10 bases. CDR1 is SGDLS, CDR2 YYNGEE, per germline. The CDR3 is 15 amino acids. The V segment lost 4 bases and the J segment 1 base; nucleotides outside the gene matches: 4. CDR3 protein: CASSTQREGQETQYF. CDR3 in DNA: TGTGCCAGCAGCACGCAGCGGGAGGGCCAAGAGACCCAGTACTTC.

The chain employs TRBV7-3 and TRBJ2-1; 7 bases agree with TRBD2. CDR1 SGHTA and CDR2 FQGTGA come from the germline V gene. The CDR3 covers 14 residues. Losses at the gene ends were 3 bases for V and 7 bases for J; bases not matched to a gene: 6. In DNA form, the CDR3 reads TGTGCCAGCAGCTTGACCCCCGGGGGGAATGAGCAGTTCTTC. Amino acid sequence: CASSLTPGGNEQFF.

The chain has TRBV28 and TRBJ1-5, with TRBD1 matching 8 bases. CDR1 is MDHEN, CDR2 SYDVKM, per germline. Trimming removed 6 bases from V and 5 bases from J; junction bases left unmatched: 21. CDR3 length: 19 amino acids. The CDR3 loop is CASSPRRTGTWGVHQPQHF. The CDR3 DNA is TGTGCCAGCAGCCCCCGGAGGACAGGGACCTGGGGCGTGCATCAGCCCCAGCATTTT.

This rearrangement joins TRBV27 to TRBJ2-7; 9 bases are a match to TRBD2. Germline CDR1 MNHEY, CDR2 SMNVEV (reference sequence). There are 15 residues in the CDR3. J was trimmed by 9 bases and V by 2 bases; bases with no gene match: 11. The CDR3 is CASSLRAGGKLWQYF. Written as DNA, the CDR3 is TGTGCCAGCAGTTTAAGAGCGGGAGGAAAGTTATGGCAGTACTTC.

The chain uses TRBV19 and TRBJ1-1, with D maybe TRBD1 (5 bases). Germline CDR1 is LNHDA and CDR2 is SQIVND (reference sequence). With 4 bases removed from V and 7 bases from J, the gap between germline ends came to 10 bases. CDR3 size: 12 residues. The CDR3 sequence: CASSRQGHEAFF. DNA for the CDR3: TGTGCCAGTAGTAGGCAGGGCCATGAAGCTTTCTTT.

This CDR3 is CASSHIGGEQYF. The DNA of the CDR3 is TGTGCCAGCAGCCACATAGGGGGCGAGCAGTACTTC. The genes are TRBV14 and TRBJ2-7, with a tentative D call TRBD1 (6 bases). The CDR3 has 12 amino acids. V was clipped by 3 bases and J by 6 bases, with 9 bases between them. Germline CDR1 reads SGHDN; CDR2 reads FVKESK. Looking up the rest from reference TRBV14 and TRBJ2-7 gives the full variable domain: EAGVTQFPSHSVIEKGQTVTLRCDPISGHDNLYWYRRVMGKEIKFLLHFVKESKQDESGMPNNRFLAERTGGTYSTLKVQPAELEDSGVYFCASSHIGGEQYFGPGTRLTVT.

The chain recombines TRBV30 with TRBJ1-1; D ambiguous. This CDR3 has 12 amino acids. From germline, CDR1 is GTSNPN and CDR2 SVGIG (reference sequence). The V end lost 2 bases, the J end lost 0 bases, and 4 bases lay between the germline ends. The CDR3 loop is CAWSSVNTEAFF. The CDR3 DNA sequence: TGTGCCTGGAGTTCGGTGAACACTGAAGCTTTCTTT.

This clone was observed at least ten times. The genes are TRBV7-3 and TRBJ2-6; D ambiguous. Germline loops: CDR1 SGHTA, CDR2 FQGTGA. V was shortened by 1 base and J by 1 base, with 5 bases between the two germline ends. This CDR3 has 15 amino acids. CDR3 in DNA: TGTGCCAGCAGCTTAAGCCGGTCTGGGGCCAACGTCCTGACTTTC. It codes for CASSLSRSGANVLTF.

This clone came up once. In nucleotides, the CDR3 is TGTGCCAGCAGTGAACAGGGGGAGACTGAAGCTTTCTTT. Its protein is CASSEQGETEAFF. This chain connects TRBV2 to TRBJ1-1; TRBD1 matches 7 bases. The CDR3 extends over 13 amino acids. The germline CDR1 and CDR2 sequences are SNHLY and FYNNEI. Trimming removed 2 bases from V and 5 bases from J; junction bases left unmatched: 2.

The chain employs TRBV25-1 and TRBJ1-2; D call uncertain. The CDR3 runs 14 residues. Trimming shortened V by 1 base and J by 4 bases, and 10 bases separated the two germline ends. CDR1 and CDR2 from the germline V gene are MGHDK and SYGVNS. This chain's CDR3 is CASSESVVFYGYTF. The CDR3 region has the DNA TGTGCCAGCAGTGAATCAGTGGTTTTCTATGGCTACACCTTC.

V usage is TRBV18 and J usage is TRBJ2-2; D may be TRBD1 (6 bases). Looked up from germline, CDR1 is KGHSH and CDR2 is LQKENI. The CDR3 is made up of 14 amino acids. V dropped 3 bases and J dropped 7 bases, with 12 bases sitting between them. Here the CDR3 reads CASSPRGRDGELFF. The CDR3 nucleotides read TGTGCCAGCTCACCCAGGGGCCGGGACGGGGAGCTGTTTTTT.

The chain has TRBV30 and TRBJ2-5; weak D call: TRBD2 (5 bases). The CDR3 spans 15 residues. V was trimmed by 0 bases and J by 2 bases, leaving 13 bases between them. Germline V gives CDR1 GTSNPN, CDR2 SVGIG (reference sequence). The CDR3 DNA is TGTGCCTGGAGTGTCGGGGAGTGGGCGCAAGAGACCCAGTACTTC. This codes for CAWSVGEWAQETQYF.

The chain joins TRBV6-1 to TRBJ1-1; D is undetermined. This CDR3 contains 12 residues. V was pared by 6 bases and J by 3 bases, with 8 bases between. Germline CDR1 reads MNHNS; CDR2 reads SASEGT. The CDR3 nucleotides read TGTGCCAGCAGGAGAGGAGACACTGAAGCTTTCTTT. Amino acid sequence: CASRRGDTEAFF.

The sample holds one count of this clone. CDR3 in DNA: TGTGCCAGCAGCTTCCGGACCCCGGGGACTGAAGCTTTCTTT. Amino acids: CASSFRTPGTEAFF. V is TRBV7-2 and J is TRBJ1-1; no reliable D call. In germline, CDR1 is SGHTA, CDR2 FQGNSA. The ends were cut back, 3 bases at V and 5 bases at J, with 13 bases in the middle. CDR3 size: 14 residues.

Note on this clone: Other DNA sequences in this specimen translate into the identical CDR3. The CDR3 bases are TGTGCCAGCAGCTTAGGACCCGGACAGGGAGCCTACGAGCAGTACTTC. Amino acids: CASSLGPGQGAYEQYF. V usage is TRBV7-2 and J usage is TRBJ2-7; 8 nucleotides match TRBD1. Germline CDR1 is SGHTA and CDR2 is FQGNSA. The CDR3 totals 16 residues. The J segment lost 2 bases and the V segment lost 1 base, leaving 7 bases of the junction unmatched.